This entry features one T cell receptor beta chain sequence. This record belongs to a study of human T cells and chemical hapten exposure. Germline CDR1 reads LGHNA; CDR2 reads YSLEER. The CDR3 has 17 amino acids. The V gene end was trimmed by 2 bases and the J gene end by 3 bases; junction bases not matched to a gene: 7. Time point described: patch test 1, 2 weeks after DPC sensitization. Stated treatment: therapeutic diphenylcyclopropenone sensitization with weekly scalp DPC. TCRdb re-analysed the RACE reads in MiXCR, keeping a single row per CDR3 protein. The table lists tens of thousands of distinct CDR3 sequences, more than 9% of them singletons.

The chain has TRBV4-3 and TRBJ2-1; 10 bases are a match to TRBD2. The TCR sequence derives from a man aged 35 to 55 with alopecia areata. Some clones in this sample may be carry-over from other donors' samples. Source: whole blood, taken in connection with sensitization to the hapten diphenylcyclopropenone (DPC). CDR3 in amino acids: CASSQNLAGVNYNEQFF. The CDR3 region has the DNA TGCGCCAGCAGCCAAAACCTAGCGGGAGTGAACTACAATGAGCAGTTCTTC.